The T cell receptor (beta chain) described here comes from a study of neurological immune-mediated disorders. Where libraries were unsorted, they were derived from 2 million PBMCs stored at -80 degrees C. Synthesis of cDNA was performed by 5'RACE using 10-nucleotide random UMIs. TCRdb passed the 5' RACE reads through MiXCR, listing each CDR3 protein once. The repertoire has some 79,000 distinct CDR3 sequences, roughly an eighth of them found once; the top ten carry more than 6%. V shed 6 bases and J 4 bases; nucleotides not matched to a gene: 7. This CDR3 comprises 15 residues. Per germline, CDR1 SQVTM and CDR2 ANQGSEA. Study findings and constraints: Because no CDR3 amino acid sequences were shared across subjects by expanded clones, private repertoires were suggested in all groups. HTLV-1-associated myelopathy had the most TCR clonal expansion, whereas multiple sclerosis had the least (lower than in healthy controls).

This clonotype was seen many times. Its antigen is as yet unknown. What was sequenced was PBMCs. The sequence derives from a woman aged 45-60 years in good health. The chain carries TRBV29-1 and TRBJ2-1; 12 nucleotides line up with TRBD2. The CDR3 nucleotides read TGCAGCGTCACCCTAGCGGGAGGGAAGTACAATGAGCAGTTCTTC. This codes for CSVTLAGGKYNEQFF.